This T cell receptor beta chain comes out of a study of OX40 agonist ivuxolimab in advanced cancers. On the study more broadly: At 0.01 to 10 mg/kg, ivuxolimab was administered intravenously to patients every 2 weeks. Eligibility admitted prior anti-PD-1, anti-PD-L1 or anti-CTLA-4 therapy; about 40% had some.

Study results and caveats: In the 0.1-3.0 mg/kg groups, partial responders showed among the lowest expansion.

Generated by immunoSEQ multiplex PCR, the TCRdb table keeps only in-frame clones and is missing some. The table lists 35,000 to 50,000 clones, roughly 86% of them singletons, with 10% to 15% in the top ten. Germline-derived CDR1 and CDR2 are PRHDT and FYEKMQ (reference sequence). V shed 2 bases and J shed 1 base, with 11 bases lying between them. The CDR3 extends over 15 amino acids. About this clone itself: Its antigen is as yet unknown.

This clonotype originated in an adult with an advanced solid tumor such as melanoma, head and neck, liver or kidney cancer. The rearrangement joins TRBV13 to TRBJ1-1, with D possibly TRBD1 on 6 matching bases. The sequencing used CD4+ or CD8+ T cells sorted from blood, collected in a trial of the OX40 agonist ivuxolimab. CDR3 bases: TGTGCCAGCAGCTTAAGCAGGGGTTGGAACACTGAAGCTTTCTTT. The encoded protein is CASSLSRGWNTEAFF.